These 5 T cell receptor beta chains originate from one sample sequenced in a study of T cell responses to AZD1222 COVID-19 vaccine. Sequenced by immunoSEQ multiplex PCR; TCRdb stores in-frame clones only, minus some. This table has roughly 150,000 clones, over 80% appearing once. Sample: peripheral blood, taken 28 days after the second AZD1222 dose. These receptor sequences come from an adult who received the AZD1222 COVID-19 vaccine.

The chain is built from TRBV16 and TRBJ2-4; 10 nucleotides line up with TRBD2. In germline, CDR1 is KGHSY, CDR2 FQNENV. The V and J ends lost 3 bases and 2 bases, in that order; junction bases with no gene match: 7. The CDR3 consists of 17 residues. The CDR3 DNA reads TGTGCCAGCAGCCAGGAGAGCGGGAGGGGGTCCAAAAACATTCAGTACTTC. Translating it yields CASSQESGRGSKNIQYF.

V is TRBV29-1 and J is TRBJ2-7; maybe TRBD2 (6 bases). V was shortened by 4 bases and J by 4 bases, with 11 bases between the two germline ends. Germline lookup yields CDR1 SQVTM and CDR2 ANQGSEA. The CDR3 contains 12 residues. This chain's CDR3 is CSVGGTPYEQYF. The CDR3 nucleotides read TGCAGCGTTGGGGGGACTCCTTACGAGCAGTACTTC.

V is TRBV11-3 and J is TRBJ2-7; D possibly corresponds to TRBD2 (5 bases). Trimming shortened V by 0 bases and J by 7 bases, and 10 bases separated the two germline ends. The length of the CDR3 is 13 residues. Germline loops: CDR1 SGHNT, CDR2 YENEEA. The CDR3 protein is CASSLDGVGEQYF. CDR3 nucleotide sequence: TGTGCCAGCAGCTTAGACGGGGTCGGGGAGCAGTACTTC. Combining the CDR3 with reference TRBV11-3 and TRBJ2-7 gives the whole variable domain EAGVVQSPRYKIIEKKQPVAFWCNPISGHNTLYWYLQNLGQGPELLIRYENEEAVDDSQLPKDRFSAERLKGVDSTLKIQPAELGDSAVYLCASSLDGVGEQYFGPGTRLTVT.

The V and J genes are TRBV5-1 and TRBJ1-3; a possible D gene is TRBD1 (5 bases). CDR3 size: 15 residues. V gave up 3 bases and J gave up 0 bases, with 10 bases separating them. The germline CDR1 and CDR2 sequences are SGHRS and YFSETQ. The chain's CDR3 is CASSSGPPSGNTIYF. In DNA form, the CDR3 reads TGCGCCAGCAGCTCGGGACCTCCCTCTGGAAACACCATATATTTT.

This chain uses TRBV2 with TRBJ2-5; D not certain. The germline gives CDR1 SNHLY, CDR2 FYNNEI. The CDR3 extends over 18 amino acids. Trimming stripped 7 bases from V and 4 bases from J, with 28 bases between. CDR3 DNA: TGTGCCAGCAAAAGGTCTCGAGGTGGGGATTCAACAAGAGAGACCCAGTACTTC. Translation gives CASKRSRGGDSTRETQYF. Together with reference TRBV2 and TRBJ2-5, the CDR3 gives the full variable domain: EPEVTQTPSHQVTQMGQEVILRCVPISNHLYFYWYRQILGQKVEFLVSFYNNEISEKSEIFDDQFSVERPDGSNFTLKIRSTKLEDSAMYFCASKRSRGGDSTRETQYFGPGTRLLVL.